Listed below are T cell receptor beta chains from one sample, sequenced in a study of blood T cell repertoires in COVID-19. Sequenced by immunoSEQ multiplex PCR; TCRdb stores in-frame clones only, minus some. The sample records over 65,000 clones, approximately 86% being singletons. Material for sequencing was peripheral blood. The receptor source for this set is a human donor in a cohort sampled during active COVID-19. CDR3s include the opening cysteine and the closing phenylalanine or tryptophan. A D gene is named only where the DNA matches it firmly. The size entry is marked missing in some rows and otherwise reads once, few, many or a size class.

>TRBD1|TRBJ1-5|TRBV19|-
TGTGCCAGTAGCGACAGGGGGCATCAGCCCCAGCATTTT
CASSDRGHQPQHF
>-|TRBJ1-2|TRBV20-1|-
TGCAGTGCTAGTCCGGAGAATGGCTACACCTTC
CSASPENGYTF
>TRBD1|TRBJ1-1|TRBV5-1|-
TGCGCCAGCAGCTTGTACGGTAGAGGACAGGTGGGGTTGGAAGCTTTCTTT
CASSLYGRGQVGLEAFF
>-|TRBJ2-3|TRBV30|-
TGTGCCGGCACGGGCCGTGTCAGGGCCGGCACAGATACGCAGTATTTT
CAGTGRVRAGTDTQYF
>-|TRBJ2-2|TRBV7-2|-
TGTGCCAGCAGCTTAGGGAGGGGTAACGGGGAGCTGTTTTTT
CASSLGRGNGELFF
>-|TRBJ1-1|TRBV6-1|-
TGTGCCAGCAGTGAAGGGGCGAAGACTGAAGCTTTCTTT
CASSEGAKTEAFF
>-|TRBJ1-5|TRBV30|-
TGTGCCTGGAGCCTCCAGGGTAATCAGCCCCAGCATTTT
CAWSLQGNQPQHF
>-|TRBJ2-7|TRBV30|-
TGTGCCTGGAGTTTGCAGGGGTACGTAATCTACGAGCAGTACTTC
CAWSLQGYVIYEQYF
>-|TRBJ2-7|TRBV20-1|-
TGCAGTGCCCCCGGCGGGTACGAGCAGTACTTC
CSAPGGYEQYF
>-|TRBJ2-2|TRBV18|-
TGTGCCAGCTCGCCGACAGGTAGCACCGGGGAGCTGTTTTTT
CASSPTGSTGELFF
>TRBD1|TRBJ2-3|TRBV24-1|-
TGTGCCACCAGTGATCCCGGGGACAGGAGCACAGATACGCAGTATTTT
CATSDPGDRSTDTQYF
>TRBD2|TRBJ2-2|TRBV7-8|-
TGTGCCAGCAGCGCAAGCGGGGTCGGCACCGGGGAGCTGTTTTTT
CASSASGVGTGELFF
>TRBD2|TRBJ2-7|TRBV9|-
TGTGCCAGCAGCGTAGCTAGCGGGGGGGGTTACGAGCAGTACTTC
CASSVASGGGYEQYF
>TRBD2|TRBJ2-3|TRBV6-5|-
TGTGCCAGCAGTTCGGGGGGGGCGATCGCAGATACGCAGTATTTT
CASSSGGAIADTQYF
>TRBD1|TRBJ1-2|TRBV11-1|few
TGTGCCAGCAGCCCCGACAGGGCAGGCGGCTACACCTTC
CASSPDRAGGYTF
>-|TRBJ2-2|TRBV3-1/TRBV3-2|-
TGTGCCAGCAGTCGGTGGTCGGCGGGGTTTACCGGGGAGCTGTTTTTT
CASSRWSAGFTGELFF
>TRBD1|TRBJ2-5|TRBV4-2|-
TGTGCCAGCAGCCAAGCAGGACAGGGAGTGGAGACCCAGTACTTC
CASSQAGQGVETQYF
>-|TRBJ1-2|TRBV5-6|-
TGTGCCAGCAGCTTGGGACAGGCCCGAAACTATGGCTACACCTTC
CASSLGQARNYGYTF
>TRBD1|TRBJ1-1|TRBV19|once
TGTGCCAGTAGTATAAGGGGGCGCCGGGAGAACACTGAAGCTTTCTTT
CASSIRGRRENTEAFF
>-|TRBJ2-5|TRBV28|-
TGTGCCAGCAGTCAAACAGGGAACCAAGAGACCCAGTACTTC
CASSQTGNQETQYF
>-|TRBJ2-2|TRBV19|-
TGTGCCAGTAGTATGACCTTGGGGGCTTGGACCGGGGAGCTGTTTTTT
CASSMTLGAWTGELFF
>-|TRBJ2-6|TRBV15|-
TGTGCCACCAGTCCCCTTTCGGGACACGGCTCTCTCGGGGCCAACGTCCTGACTTTC
CATSPLSGHGSLGANVLTF
>-|TRBJ2-5|TRBV7-9|-
TGTGCCAGCAGCTTAGGAGGGGGACGGCAAGAGACCCAGTACTTC
CASSLGGGRQETQYF